Presented here are 32 T cell receptor beta chains from one specimen sequenced in a study of PD-1 blockade in classical Hodgkin lymphoma (dated by TCRdb to 2020 to 2022). Library creation used the immunoSEQ multiplex PCR assay. As stored in TCRdb, this immuneACCESS dataset retains in-frame rearrangements with V and J assigned. A fraction of the clones does not appear; measured against another copy, unresolved V genes explain less than half of the discrepancy, and the remainder lacks a known reason. Counted in this sample were about 40,000 clones; 60% to 75% of them appeared once. Less than 4% of the sample lies in the top ten. The label giving this sample's time point can be read as: cycle 1 day 1 (C1D1), immediately before nivolumab initiation. Every trial patient had relapsed after autologous stem cell transplantation, and cohorts A, B and C differed in prior brentuximab vedotin exposure. The source material was peripheral blood mononuclear cells (PBMCs), sampled at baseline. The receptor set was obtained from a human donor with classical Hodgkin lymphoma.

The chain uses TRBV10-3 and TRBJ1-1; no reliable D call. Germline V lookup: CDR1 ENHRY, CDR2 SYGVKD. Deletions cut 6 bases from V and 1 base from J, with 6 bases between. The CDR3 runs 12 residues. CDR3 nucleotide sequence: TGTGCCATCAGGGCAGGGAACACTGAAGCTTTCTTT. It encodes CAIRAGNTEAFF.

This chain uses TRBV27 with TRBJ1-2; D gene uncertain. V lost 5 bases and J 4 bases, leaving 11 bases between the germline ends. This CDR3 is built from 13 residues. CDR1 is MNHEY, CDR2 SMNVEV, per germline (reference sequence). This chain's CDR3 is CASSPQETYGYTF. CDR3 nucleotides: TGTGCCAGCAGTCCCCAGGAGACCTATGGCTACACCTTC.

This clone was detected only a few times. The chain couples TRBV30 to TRBJ1-1; 7 nucleotides agree with TRBD1. Germline loops: CDR1 GTSNPN, CDR2 SVGIG (reference sequence). CDR3 length equals 13 residues. With V trimmed by 1 base and J by 5 bases, 4 bases remained unmatched. CDR3 in DNA: TGTGCCTGGAGTGAAGGGGGCGGGACTGAAGCTTTCTTT. Its protein product is CAWSEGGGTEAFF.

This clone was recorded a few times. The J gene is TRBJ1-2, the V gene TRBV6-5, with D uncertain. The CDR3 is 12 residues long. V gave up 1 base and J gave up 4 bases, with 4 bases separating them. CDR1 and CDR2 from the germline V gene are MNHEY and SVGAGI. The CDR3 sequence: CASSYLGYGYTF. CDR3 nucleotides: TGTGCCAGCAGTTACTTGGGCTATGGCTACACCTTC.

In its sample, this clone was seen a few times. The chain combines TRBV30 with TRBJ2-7; 7 nucleotides agree with TRBD2. Trimming took 2 bases from V and 6 from J; bases not matched to a gene: 16. The CDR3 has 16 amino acids. Per the germline V gene, CDR1 is GTSNPN and CDR2 is SVGIG (reference sequence). CDR3 DNA: TGTGCCTGGAGTCTCTCAGGCGGGAGAACCTCTATCGAGCAGTACTTC. As protein: CAWSLSGGRTSIEQYF.

This chain links TRBV6-1 with TRBJ1-5; D might be TRBD1 (5 bases). This CDR3 comprises 15 residues. Deletions cut 7 bases from V and 5 bases from J, with 18 bases between. The germline V gene encodes CDR1 MNHNS and CDR2 SASEGT. For the CDR3, the DNA is TGTGCCAGCAAGACGGAGGAGGGGAGGGATCAGCCCCAGCATTTT. It codes for CASKTEEGRDQPQHF.

The rearrangement uses TRBV6-6 and TRBJ2-2, with 8 bases that match TRBD2. V shed 0 bases, J shed 8 bases, and the junction held 8 bases outside the gene matches. The germline V gene has CDR1 MNHNY and CDR2 SVGAGI (reference sequence). The CDR3 runs to 16 residues. CDR3 sequence: CASSYSKRGPQGELFF. CDR3 in DNA: TGTGCCAGCAGTTACTCAAAGCGGGGGCCCCAGGGGGAGCTGTTTTTT.

The V and J genes are TRBV6-5 and TRBJ2-1; the D is unclear. This CDR3 has 15 amino acids. Trimming shortened V by 5 bases and J by 4 bases, and 15 bases separated the two germline ends. Per germline, CDR1 MNHEY and CDR2 SVGAGI. The CDR3 DNA sequence: TGTGCCAGCAGTACCATCCAAAGCCCATACAATGAGCAGTTCTTC. It specifies CASSTIQSPYNEQFF.

CDR3 nucleotides: TGTGCCAGCAGCCGGGGGGATTCGGTCACTGAAGCTTTCTTT. Its protein product is CASSRGDSVTEAFF. The gene calls are TRBV2 and TRBJ1-1; a weak D match, TRBD1 (5 bases). Looked up from germline, CDR1 is SNHLY and CDR2 is FYNNEI. Between the trimmed V and J ends, which lost 6 bases and 4 bases, there was a span of 15 bases. The length of the CDR3 is 14 residues.

V gene TRBV9 combines with J gene TRBJ2-1, with 12 bases identical to TRBD2. Germline V gives CDR1 SGDLS, CDR2 YYNGEE. V trimming: 0 bases; J trimming: 0 bases; junction bases outside the gene matches: 10. The CDR3 spans 20 residues. The CDR3, as DNA: TGTGCCAGCAGCGTAGATAGGCTAGCGGGGGGGCAAGGCTCCTACAATGAGCAGTTCTTC. This encodes CASSVDRLAGGQGSYNEQFF.

About this clone itself: The same CDR3 can be traced to other DNA sequences in this sample. The CDR3, as DNA: TGTGCCGTTGGGGGACCTGAAGCTTTCTTT. Translation: CAVGGPEAFF. The rearrangement links TRBV30 to TRBJ1-1, with TRBD1 as a possible D gene (5 bases). The germline CDR1 and CDR2 sequences are GTSNPN and SVGIG (reference sequence). V dropped 8 bases and J dropped 6 bases, with 10 bases sitting between them. The CDR3 extends over 10 amino acids. Based on the CDR3 plus reference TRBV30 and TRBJ1-1, the full variable domain is SQTIHQWPATLVQPVGSPLSLECTVEGTSNPNLYWYRQAAGRGLQLLFYSVGIGQISSEVPQNLSASRPQDRQFILSSKKLLLSDSGFYLCAVGGPEAFFGQGTRLTVV.

This chain connects TRBV4-3 to TRBJ2-3, with TRBD2 matching over 11 bases. CDR3 length equals 16 residues. With 3 bases clipped from V and 2 bases from J, the junction kept 4 bases outside the gene matches. CDR1 and CDR2 from the germline V gene are LGHNA and YSLEER. CDR3: CASSQLAGGSTDTQYF. CDR3 nucleotide sequence: TGCGCCAGCAGCCAGTTAGCGGGAGGGTCCACAGATACGCAGTATTTT.

Points on this clone: One end of the junction varies from germline; a read error may be responsible. The rearrangement links TRBV30 to TRBJ2-7; 7 bases fit TRBD1. In germline, CDR1 is GTSNPN, CDR2 SVGIG (reference sequence). The length of the CDR3 is 13 residues. Here the CDR3 reads CAWSKQGSSEQYF. Written as DNA, the CDR3 is TGTGCCTGGAGTAAACAGGGGTCCTCCGAGCAGTACTTC.

The chain is built from TRBV4-3 and TRBJ2-7, with a tentative D call TRBD1 (6 bases). CDR3 length: 13 residues. V was trimmed by 5 bases and J by 3 bases, leaving 11 bases between them. Per the germline V gene, CDR1 is LGHNA and CDR2 is YSLEER. The CDR3 reads CASSIQGNYEQYF. In DNA form, the CDR3 reads TGCGCCAGCAGCATCCAGGGGAACTACGAGCAGTACTTC.

This clone was counted a single time. Other DNA sequences of this sample code for an identical CDR3. This rearrangement joins TRBV19 to TRBJ1-3; the D gene is possibly TRBD1 (6 bases). This CDR3 contains 15 residues. V was cut by 3 bases and J by 0 bases, with 9 bases left in between. Germline V gene data show CDR1 as LNHDA and CDR2 as SQIVND (reference sequence). This CDR3 reads CASSIGGASGNTIYF. For the CDR3, the DNA is TGTGCCAGTAGTATCGGGGGCGCCTCTGGAAACACCATATATTTT.

The rearrangement joins TRBV4-3 to TRBJ1-5; D unclear. V lost 1 base to trimming and J lost 6 bases, with 7 bases between them. This CDR3 is built from 13 residues. CDR1 and CDR2 (germline): LGHNA, YSLEER. The DNA of the CDR3 is TGCGCCAGCAGCCAAGTGGTAGGTCAGCCCCAGCATTTT. This sequence encodes CASSQVVGQPQHF.

The gene calls are TRBV7-2 and TRBJ1-2, with 7 nucleotides matching TRBD1. The V segment lost 4 bases and the J segment 8 bases; nucleotides outside the gene matches: 13. Germline values: CDR1 SGHTA, CDR2 FQGNSA. The CDR3 contains 15 residues. CDR3 residues: CASSYPGTAKRGYTF. The CDR3 DNA is TGTGCCAGCAGCTACCCCGGGACAGCGAAGAGGGGCTACACCTTC.

V and J are TRBV19 and TRBJ1-5; TRBD1 might be the D (5 bases). CDR1 LNHDA and CDR2 SQIVND come from the germline V gene (reference sequence). V lost 11 bases to trimming and J lost 3 bases, with 14 bases between them. The CDR3 totals 13 residues. CDR3 amino acids: CAGAEGNNQPQHF. CDR3 sequence (DNA): TGTGCCGGCGCGGAGGGGAACAATCAGCCCCAGCATTTT.

The gene calls are TRBV7-9 and TRBJ1-3; no reliable D call. This CDR3 is 17 amino acids long. Germline CDR1 SEHNR, CDR2 FQNEAQ (reference sequence). Trimming took off 5 bases at V and 1 base at J, with 18 bases between the two ends. For the CDR3, the DNA is TGTGCCAGCAGCATAATTCACTCCGGCGGGTCTGGAAACACCATATATTTT. Its translation is CASSIIHSGGSGNTIYF.

This clone was observed a single time. V usage is TRBV9 and J usage is TRBJ2-3; possible D gene TRBD1, 5 bases. V was pared by 0 bases and J by 3 bases, with 17 bases between. CDR3 length: 17 amino acids. CDR1 and CDR2 from the germline V gene are SGDLS and YYNGEE. The CDR3 nucleotides are TGTGCCAGCAGCGTAGATATATTGACAGCTGGGACAGATACGCAGTATTTT. Translating gives CASSVDILTAGTDTQYF. The full variable domain, with the rest looked up from reference TRBV9 and TRBJ2-3, is DSGVTQTPKHLITATGQRVTLRCSPRSGDLSVYWYQQSLDQGLQFLIQYYNGEERAKGNILERFSAQQFPDLHSELNLSSLELGDSALYFCASSVDILTAGTDTQYFGPGTRLTVL.

The chain employs TRBV7-3 and TRBJ1-2, with 7 bases identical to TRBD1. The CDR3 sequence is 14 residues long. In germline, CDR1 is SGHTA, CDR2 FQGTGA. V was clipped by 5 bases and J by 3 bases; unmatched bases: 6. The CDR3 DNA reads TGTGCCAGCAGCCATGACAGGGCTGACTATGGCTACACCTTC. Translation: CASSHDRADYGYTF.

This clone was detected only a few times. The J gene is TRBJ2-4, the V gene TRBV28, with D possibly TRBD2 on 6 matching bases. The V gene's germline CDR1 is MDHEN and CDR2 SYDVKM. Trimming removed 1 base at V and 0 bases at J, with 25 bases between. The CDR3 extends over 21 amino acids. The CDR3 DNA reads TGTGCCAGCAGTTTATATGGGGATACAGGCCAGGCGGGACTAGCCAAAAACATTCAGTACTTC. Translating it yields CASSLYGDTGQAGLAKNIQYF.

J is TRBJ2-6 and V is TRBV9, with D perhaps TRBD2 (6 bases). Germline V gene sequence: CDR1 SGDLS, CDR2 YYNGEE. V was pared by 0 bases and J by 0 bases, with 22 bases between. CDR3 length: 21 residues. The CDR3 reads CASSVATSRNQALSGANVLTF. The CDR3 DNA sequence: TGTGCCAGCAGCGTAGCGACTAGTCGGAATCAAGCTCTCTCTGGGGCCAACGTCCTGACTTTC.

This chain links TRBV27 with TRBJ2-7, with 9 bases lining up with TRBD1. With V trimmed by 3 bases and J by 0 bases, 3 bases remained unmatched. This CDR3 has 15 residues. Germline V gene sequence: CDR1 MNHEY, CDR2 SMNVEV (reference sequence). CDR3 amino acids: CASSFGQGSSYEQYF. CDR3 DNA: TGTGCCAGCAGTTTTGGACAGGGGTCCTCCTACGAGCAGTACTTC.

This clone is categorized as medium-sized. V is TRBV7-2 and J is TRBJ2-7; TRBD1 might be the D (5 bases). CDR3 length equals 15 residues. V lost 2 bases, J lost 0 bases, and 11 bases lay in between. Germline-derived CDR1 and CDR2 are SGHTA and FQGNSA. The CDR3: CASSLIPTGSYEQYF. In nucleotides, the CDR3 is TGTGCCAGCAGCTTAATTCCCACAGGCTCCTACGAGCAGTACTTC.

This clone was observed a few times. The V gene is TRBV9, the J gene TRBJ1-4; 7 positions match TRBD1. Per germline, CDR1 SGDLS and CDR2 YYNGEE. Losses at the gene ends were 2 bases for V and 4 bases for J; bases not matched to a gene: 5. CDR3 length: 15 residues. For the CDR3, the DNA is TGTGCCAGCAGCGTCTGGGGACAGATTAATGAAAAACTGTTTTTT. Its translation is CASSVWGQINEKLFF.

This clone appeared once. The V and J genes are TRBV9 and TRBJ2-2; D gene unclear. Per the germline V gene, CDR1 is SGDLS and CDR2 is YYNGEE. There are 13 residues in the CDR3. V lost 4 bases and J 3 bases, leaving 7 bases between the germline ends. CDR3 protein: CASSLRDTGELFF. CDR3 DNA sequence: TGTGCCAGCAGCCTAAGGGACACCGGGGAGCTGTTTTTT.

The chain combines TRBV7-6 with TRBJ2-3; 7 bases agree with TRBD1. CDR1 is SGHVS, CDR2 FNYEAQ, per germline. Unmatched junction bases numbered 6, after V lost 0 bases and J lost 6 bases. This CDR3 region has 15 residues. The CDR3 region has the DNA TGTGCCAGCAGCTTAGCCCGGGACAGACTCGATACGCAGTATTTT. This translates into CASSLARDRLDTQYF.

The gene calls are TRBV7-6 and TRBJ2-2; unclear D gene. The length of the CDR3 is 15 residues. CDR1 and CDR2 from the germline V gene are SGHVS and FNYEAQ. V was trimmed by 4 bases and J by 6 bases, leaving 15 bases between them. CDR3: CASSWPPESPGELFF. The CDR3 coding sequence is TGTGCCAGCAGCTGGCCTCCAGAGTCCCCCGGGGAGCTGTTTTTT.

The rearrangement uses TRBV7-2 and TRBJ2-3; the D gene is possibly TRBD2 (6 bases). CDR3 length: 17 residues. CDR1 is SGHTA, CDR2 FQGNSA, per germline. V was clipped by 3 bases and J by 4 bases, with 20 bases between them. The CDR3 nucleotides read TGTGCCAGCAGCTTGCACCGGGCGGGGAAGTTTGCAGATACGCAGTATTTT. The encoded protein is CASSLHRAGKFADTQYF.

The chain recombines TRBV6-5 with TRBJ1-2, with D possibly TRBD1 on 5 matching bases. CDR1 and CDR2 from the germline V gene are MNHEY and SVGAGI. The CDR3 length is 15 residues. Trimming cost V 5 bases and J 6 bases, with 19 bases left between them. The CDR3 nucleotides read TGTGCCAGCAGTACCTCAGTACGGGGCAACCATGGCTACACCTTC. Translated: CASSTSVRGNHGYTF.

The chain uses TRBV19 and TRBJ1-4; 10 nucleotides line up with TRBD1. Per the germline V gene, CDR1 is LNHDA and CDR2 is SQIVND (reference sequence). The ends lost 7 bases at V and 2 bases at J; junction bases unmatched: 7. This CDR3 has 16 residues. The DNA for the CDR3 is TGTGCCAGTACCACGACAGGGGGCTCGACTAATGAAAAACTGTTTTTT. Its translation: CASTTTGGSTNEKLFF.